This TCR beta chain came from a study of shared clonotypes between healthy human individuals. Study context: Three plates were used per donor for CD4 naive, three for CD4 memory, two for CD8 naive and one for CD8 memory.

The authors' processing: Filtering differed since immunoSEQ provided only junctions, with no quality scores. Some clones are missing from TCRdb's copy, which holds only in-frame ones; the method was immunoSEQ multiplex PCR. V and J calls and clone size come straight from that table; D and trimming were deduced from the DNA. The profile covers about 1 million clones, with about 80% appearing a single time and about 1.5% taken by the ten largest. Of note for this clone: The same CDR3 can be traced to other DNA sequences in this sample.

V was pared by 0 bases and J by 1 base, with 7 bases between. The CDR3 is 14 amino acids. Germline V gene sequence: CDR1 SGDLS, CDR2 YYNGEE. Naive CD45RA+ and memory CD45RA-negative subsets were split from CD4+ cells. The sequence came from a man between 18 and 29 years old in good health. This chain links TRBV9 with TRBJ1-1; D not resolved. Sequenced input: memory CD4+ T cells sorted from blood. The subset was: CD45RA-negative fraction. CDR3 nucleotide sequence: TGTGCCAGCAGCGTAGGACCGGGGAACACTGAAGCTTTCTTT. Translation: CASSVGPGNTEAFF.